This T cell receptor (beta chain) was sequenced for a study of T cells expressing NK-cell markers. TCRdb reprocessed the 5' RACE reads; each CDR3 protein has one entry and no DNA is given. Reported are more than 400,000 distinct CDR3 sequences; the ten largest clones contain 7.3%. There are 14 residues in the CDR3. Germline CDR1 DFQATT, CDR2 SNEGSKA (reference sequence). The chain couples TRBV20-1 to TRBJ1-2; TCRdb indicates TRBD1, and absent DNA this call remains unverified. The source is a woman aged 18 to 69 in good health. The sample comprised blood T cells: a sorted CD56 or NKG2C T cell subset, CD4+ or CD8+ T cells, or bulk PBMC T cells (not recorded which). The CDR3 spells CSATGRPANYGYTF.